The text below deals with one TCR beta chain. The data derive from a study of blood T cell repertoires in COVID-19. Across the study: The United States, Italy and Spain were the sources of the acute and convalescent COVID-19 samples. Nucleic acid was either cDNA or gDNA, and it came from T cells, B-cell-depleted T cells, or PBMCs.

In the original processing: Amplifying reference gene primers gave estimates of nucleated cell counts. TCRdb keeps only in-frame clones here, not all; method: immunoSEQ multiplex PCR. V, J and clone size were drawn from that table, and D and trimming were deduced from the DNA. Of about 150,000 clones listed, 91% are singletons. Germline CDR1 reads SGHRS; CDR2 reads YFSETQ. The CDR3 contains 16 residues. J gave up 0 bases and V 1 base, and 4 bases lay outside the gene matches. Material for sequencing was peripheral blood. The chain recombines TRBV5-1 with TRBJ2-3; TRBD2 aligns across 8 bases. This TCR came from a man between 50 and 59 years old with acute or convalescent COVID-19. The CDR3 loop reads CASSLNPSGSTDTQYF. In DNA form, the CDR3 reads TGCGCCAGCAGCTTGAACCCTAGCGGGAGCACAGATACGCAGTATTTT. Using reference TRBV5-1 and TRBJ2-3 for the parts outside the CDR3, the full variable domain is KAGVTQTPRYLIKTRGQQVTLSCSPISGHRSVSWYQQTPGQGLQFLFEYFSETQRNKGNFPGRFSGRQFSNSRSEMNVSTLELGDSALYLCASSLNPSGSTDTQYFGPGTRLTVL.